This T cell receptor (beta chain) was recovered during a study of vaccination effects on CD4 cells after COVID-19. Across the study: Of the BNT162b2 and mRNA-1273 vaccines, participants received two doses of one or the other.

The data were produced by immunoSEQ multiplex PCR, yet TCRdb's version contains in-frame clones alone and is incomplete. The table includes tens of thousands of clones, more than 60% detected once. Antigen-specific CD4+ T cells were first expanded with viral peptide pools by the ViraFEST assay and only then sequenced. Having been cultured for under twelve days, the cells underwent CD4+ T cell isolation. Each vaccine recipient was nucleocapsid antibody negative and had no prior SARS-CoV-2 infection. To note about this clone: Its target is not known.

CDR3 size: 13 residues. V shed 6 bases and J 5 bases; nucleotides not matched to a gene: 6. From germline, CDR1 is MNHEY and CDR2 SVGAGI. General study findings and limits: Clones induced by infection and by vaccine showed marked clonal contraction late after vaccination.

This material consisted of CD4+ T cells from PBMCs cultured with SARS-CoV-2 spike peptides, taken before COVID-19 vaccination. The source of this sequence is a human donor who received a COVID-19 vaccine. The V call is TRBV6-5, the J call TRBJ1-2; TRBD1 aligns across 7 bases. In nucleotides, the CDR3 is TGTGCCAGCAGGGGACAGAGTCCTTATGGCTACACCTTC. It translates to CASRGQSPYGYTF.